The 18 T cell receptor beta chains presented below share a single source sample, sequenced in a study of identical twins (dated by TCRdb to 2016 to 2017). Receptor libraries were prepared by 5' RACE. Instrument used: Illumina HiSeq 2000. TCRdb cleaned the public reads at Q25 with fastp, built clones with MiXCR and kept in-frame beta chains. Here each entry gathers all rows of one CDR3 protein and keeps the most common genes and DNA. A total of some 760,000 distinct CDR3 sequences appear in this sample, 15% to 20% of them only once. 13% of the sample is taken by the ten largest. The same data also went into a second study, on T cells expressing NK-cell markers.

Sequencing was performed on PBMCs. These receptors were obtained from a woman between 18 and 30 years old in good health.

This clonotype was detected many times. The V gene is TRBV6-1, the J gene TRBJ2-3; 7 bases are shared with TRBD2. The CDR3 spans 15 residues. V was clipped by 7 bases and J by 4 bases; unmatched bases: 11. Per germline, CDR1 MNHNS and CDR2 SASEGT. CDR3 in DNA: TGTGCCAGCACCGCGGCGGGAGTCAGCGCAGATACGCAGTATTTT. This codes for CASTAAGVSADTQYF.

This clonotype was found a few times. This chain joins TRBV12-3 or TRBV12-4 and TRBJ1-5; no clear D gene. This CDR3 has 13 amino acids. V dropped 7 bases and J dropped 0 bases, with 7 bases sitting between them. DNA of the CDR3: TGTGCCAGCAAAAGGACTAGCAATCAGCCCCAGCATTTT. This encodes CASKRTSNQPQHF.

The chain uses TRBV29-1 and TRBJ2-4, with TRBD1 identical over 8 bases. The V gene's germline CDR1 is SQVTM and CDR2 ANQGSEA. Germline trimming cut 5 bases from V and 1 base from J; bases unmatched to any gene: 4. This CDR3 has 14 residues. The CDR3 protein is CSVQTGEAKNIQYF. The DNA of the CDR3 is TGCAGCGTTCAGACAGGGGAGGCCAAAAACATTCAGTACTTC.

This clonotype was seen repeatedly, ten times or more. This chain uses TRBV12-3 or TRBV12-4 with TRBJ2-1; the match to TRBD2 covers 10 bases. This CDR3 has 14 amino acids. J lost 7 bases, V lost 7 bases, and 7 bases had no gene match. This chain's CDR3 is CASNQREGRNEQFF. The CDR3 nucleotides are TGTGCCAGCAATCAGCGGGAGGGCCGGAATGAGCAGTTCTTC.

This chain uses TRBV20-1 with TRBJ2-3, with 7 bases fitting TRBD2. The J segment lost 1 base and the V segment lost 6 bases, leaving 7 bases of the junction unmatched. CDR1 DFQATT and CDR2 SNEGSKA come from the germline V gene (reference sequence). CDR3 length equals 14 residues. The CDR3 region is CSAPGAGGTDTQYF. Here the CDR3 DNA reads TGCAGTGCACCCGGGGCGGGGGGCACAGATACGCAGTATTTT.

The chain recombines TRBV6-5 with TRBJ1-3; D is unresolved. The length of the CDR3 is 14 residues. Germline assignment: CDR1 MNHEY and CDR2 SVGAGI. The V end was cut by 4 bases, the J end by 0 bases, with 7 bases between. The CDR3 reads CASSSWDSGNTIYF. DNA for the CDR3: TGTGCCAGCAGTTCGTGGGACTCTGGAAACACCATATATTTT.

The sample holds a few counts of this clonotype. The CDR3 reads CASSPTPGQNNEKLFF. Here the CDR3 DNA reads TGTGCCAGCAGCCCTACTCCGGGACAGAATAATGAAAAACTGTTTTTT. V is TRBV28 and J is TRBJ1-4, with TRBD1 identical over 7 bases. CDR1 is MDHEN and CDR2 is SYDVKM in the germline V gene. The CDR3 is made up of 16 amino acids. With V trimmed by 6 bases and J by 4 bases, 11 bases remained unmatched.

The chain carries TRBV5-6 and TRBJ1-5; D perhaps matches TRBD1 (5 bases). V gave up 5 bases and J gave up 1 base, with 10 bases separating them. The germline V gene encodes CDR1 SGHDT and CDR2 YYEEEE. The CDR3 contains 14 residues. DNA of the CDR3: TGTGCCAGCAGTCGCCGGGACAGCAATCAGCCCCAGCATTTT. This codes for CASSRRDSNQPQHF.

The chain links TRBV4-3 to TRBJ2-2; no reliable D call. The CDR3 is 17 residues long. The V end lost 1 base, the J end lost 0 bases, and 12 bases lay between the germline ends. Germline V gene sequence: CDR1 LGHNA, CDR2 YSLEER. DNA of the CDR3: TGCGCCAGCAGCCAAGGGAAGCGAACAACGAACACCGGGGAGCTGTTTTTT. Its protein product is CASSQGKRTTNTGELFF.

This clonotype was seen repeatedly, ten times or more. The J gene is TRBJ2-3, the V gene TRBV12-3 or TRBV12-4; perhaps TRBD2 as D (5 bases). The germline V and J ends were trimmed by 4 bases and 0 bases, with 17 bases remaining between them. This CDR3 region has 17 residues. The CDR3 sequence is CASSSPTFGSSTDTQYF. CDR3 coding DNA: TGTGCCAGCAGTTCACCCACTTTTGGGAGTAGCACAGATACGCAGTATTTT.

In DNA, the CDR3 is TGTGCCAGCAGCTTAGTGGGGGGGGCTCAGGGGACCCAGTACTTC. Translation: CASSLVGGAQGTQYF. The chain links TRBV7-2 to TRBJ2-5; weak D call: TRBD2 (7 bases). The CDR3 covers 15 residues. CDR1 and CDR2 from the germline V gene are SGHTA and FQGNSA. Trimming took 1 base from V and 7 from J, leaving 16 bases between them.

This clonotype was picked up a small number of times. The rearrangement uses TRBV5-5 and TRBJ1-1; D is uncertain. V lost 3 bases to trimming and J lost 0 bases, with 18 bases between them. The germline CDR1 and CDR2 sequences are SGHKS and YYEKEE (reference sequence). The CDR3 extends over 17 amino acids. The CDR3 nucleotides are TGTGCCAGCAGCTCAGGCGAGCAATTTCCCTTGAACACTGAAGCTTTCTTT. Its protein is CASSSGEQFPLNTEAFF.

The V call is TRBV4-1, the J call TRBJ1-5, with D uncertain. Germline V lookup: CDR1 MGHRA, CDR2 YSYEKL. The CDR3 runs 16 residues. The V end was cut by 1 base, the J end by 0 bases, with 10 bases between. The CDR3 sequence is CASSQALPRSNQPQHF. CDR3 nucleotides: TGCGCCAGCAGCCAAGCTCTACCCCGTAGCAATCAGCCCCAGCATTTT.

The CDR3 nucleotides are TGTGCCAGCACCCTGGGGGCTAGCGTGTATCCAGGGGAGCAGTTCTTC. Translated: CASTLGASVYPGEQFF. The J gene is TRBJ2-1, the V gene TRBV9; perhaps D is TRBD1 or TRBD2 (6 bases each). Germline CDR1 SGDLS, CDR2 YYNGEE. V was pared by 6 bases and J by 10 bases, with 26 bases between. The length of the CDR3 is 16 residues.

This clonotype was observed a few times. The chain combines TRBV15 with TRBJ2-3; 7 bases map to TRBD1. Trimming took 3 bases from V and 6 from J; bases not matched to a gene: 18. The CDR3 runs to 18 residues. CDR1 and CDR2 (germline): LNHNV, YYDKDF (reference sequence). The CDR3, as DNA: TGTGCCACCAGCAGTTCTTCCCGGGGACAGAATTCCCGCGATACGCAGTATTTT. It is translated as CATSSSSRGQNSRDTQYF.

This clonotype showed up just a few times. The chain has TRBV10-3 and TRBJ1-2, with TRBD1 matching over 7 bases. V gave up 4 bases and J gave up 4 bases; unmatched junction bases: 6. This CDR3 region has 14 residues. CDR1 ENHRY and CDR2 SYGVKD come from the germline V gene. This CDR3 is CAISALRDSYGYTF. CDR3 in DNA: TGTGCCATCAGTGCCCTAAGGGACAGCTATGGCTACACCTTC.

Ten or more counts support this clonotype. The chain is built from TRBV12-3 or TRBV12-4 and TRBJ2-5, with D possibly TRBD1 on 5 matching bases. This CDR3 has 13 amino acids. V dropped 7 bases and J dropped 3 bases, with 12 bases sitting between them. The DNA for the CDR3 is TGTGCCAGCACCTGGGGCAGAAAAGAGACCCAGTACTTC. Protein product: CASTWGRKETQYF.

CDR3 DNA: TGCGCCAGCAGGCCCCCCCTGGATAGCACAGATACGCAGTATTTT. Its translation is CASRPPLDSTDTQYF. The V and J genes are TRBV5-1 and TRBJ2-3; D remains unclear. The germline CDR1 and CDR2 sequences are SGHRS and YFSETQ. V was pared by 5 bases and J by 0 bases, with 13 bases between. This CDR3 spans 15 amino acids. Full variable domain (outside the CDR3, taken from reference TRBV5-1 and TRBJ2-3): KAGVTQTPRYLIKTRGQQVTLSCSPISGHRSVSWYQQTPGQGLQFLFEYFSETQRNKGNFPGRFSGRQFSNSRSEMNVSTLELGDSALYLCASRPPLDSTDTQYFGPGTRLTVL.